Each of the 30 T cell receptor beta chains below was sequenced from the same sample in a study of spatial heterogeneity in lung cancer. MiXCR, applied by TCRdb to the 5' RACE reads, yields one record per CDR3 protein. This sample has 950 to 1,500 distinct CDR3 sequences; around 27% occur once, and the top ten carry about a fifth. The time point: sample taken at primary tumor resection. Sequencing was performed on normal lung tissue next to the tumor, taken at surgery. The receptors were sampled from a female donor with early-stage non-small cell lung cancer.

By share of the sample, this clonotype is large. The genes are TRBV20-1 and TRBJ2-7, with 7 bases fitting TRBD2. Germline V gives CDR1 DFQATT, CDR2 SNEGSKA (reference sequence). CDR3 size: 14 residues. The V gene end was trimmed by 5 bases and the J gene end by 2 bases; junction bases not matched to a gene: 9. Here the CDR3 reads CSAQVGSGTYEQYF. Here the CDR3 DNA reads TGCAGTGCTCAGGTAGGCAGCGGGACCTACGAGCAGTACTTC.

CDR3 DNA: TGCGCCAGCAGCCAAGAGATTTTTCGGGAGACCCAGTACTTC. Translation gives CASSQEIFRETQYF. This chain connects TRBV4-3 to TRBJ2-5; D not certain. Per the germline V gene, CDR1 is LGHNA and CDR2 is YSLEER. The CDR3 runs 14 residues. V was shortened by 0 bases and J by 5 bases, with 10 bases between the two germline ends.

V usage is TRBV9 and J usage is TRBJ2-7; the D is unclear. CDR3 length: 12 residues. Looked up from germline, CDR1 is SGDLS and CDR2 is YYNGEE. V was clipped by 4 bases and J by 4 bases, with 9 bases between them. Here the CDR3 DNA reads TGTGCCAGCAGCCCAGGCGGTTACGAGCAGTACTTC. Its translation is CASSPGGYEQYF.

This clonotype is labeled as medium-sized. The rearrangement joins TRBV5-1 to TRBJ2-3; D ambiguous. Germline V gene sequence: CDR1 SGHRS, CDR2 YFSETQ. The CDR3 totals 16 residues. The V end lost 0 bases, the J end lost 2 bases, and 13 bases lay between the germline ends. The DNA of the CDR3 is TGCGCCAGCAGCTTGGTTCTGGGTGGATCCACAGATACGCAGTATTTT. This translates into CASSLVLGGSTDTQYF.

This clonotype has only a few counts. The chain links TRBV4-3 to TRBJ2-7; 8 bases are a match to TRBD1. V gave up 3 bases and J gave up 7 bases; unmatched junction bases: 5. This CDR3 comprises 13 residues. Germline lookup yields CDR1 LGHNA and CDR2 YSLEER. The CDR3 sequence: CASSQRTGREQYF. The CDR3 nucleotides read TGCGCCAGCAGCCAGAGGACAGGGCGAGAGCAGTACTTC.

The rearrangement links TRBV5-6 to TRBJ2-3; D gene unclear. The CDR3 covers 17 residues. Trimming left V 2 bases short and J 0 bases short, with 16 bases between. Per the germline V gene, CDR1 is SGHDT and CDR2 is YYEEEE. CDR3 amino acids: CASSFNTWGSSTDTQYF. In DNA form, the CDR3 reads TGTGCCAGCAGCTTCAACACCTGGGGATCTAGCACAGATACGCAGTATTTT.

A note on this clonotype: Just one base apart from a much larger clone, this may be a read error. The chain has TRBV7-9 and TRBJ2-1; D might be TRBD1 or TRBD2, each matching 5 bases. The germline CDR1 and CDR2 sequences are SEHNR and FQNEAQ (reference sequence). The CDR3 loop spans 13 amino acids. V was trimmed by 3 bases and J by 9 bases, leaving 12 bases between them. The chain's CDR3 is CASSLTGATEQFF. CDR3 nucleotide sequence: TGTGCCAGCAGCTTGACCGGGGCTACTGAGCAGTTCTTC.

This chain uses TRBV7-3 with TRBJ1-1; 7 nucleotides match TRBD1. Unmatched junction bases numbered 10, after V lost 5 bases and J lost 4 bases. The CDR3 has 15 residues. The germline V gene encodes CDR1 SGHTA and CDR2 FQGTGA. The DNA of the CDR3 is TGTGCCAGCAGCCAAGCGGGGACAGCTATCACTGAAGCTTTCTTT. The encoded protein is CASSQAGTAITEAFF.

This clonotype counts as large. V and J are TRBV7-6 and TRBJ2-5; unclear D gene. Trimming took 8 bases from V and 5 from J, leaving 21 bases between them. CDR1 SGHVS and CDR2 FNYEAQ come from the germline V gene. The length of the CDR3 is 15 residues. The CDR3 DNA is TGTGCCAGCTCCTCAGCTGTGGGTTTGGGGGAGACCCAGTACTTC. Its translation: CASSSAVGLGETQYF.

By proportion, this clonotype is medium-sized (0.01 to 0.1%). V gene TRBV25-1 combines with J gene TRBJ2-5, with TRBD2 matching over 9 bases. Germline V gene lookup returns CDR1 MGHDK and CDR2 SYGVNS. The CDR3 runs 16 residues. Germline trimming cut 2 bases from V and 4 bases from J; bases unmatched to any gene: 8. The CDR3 nucleotides read TGTGCCAGCAGTGAAGCGGGAGGGGCACCCGGAGAGACCCAGTACTTC. As protein: CASSEAGGAPGETQYF.

This clonotype is labeled medium-sized. The chain employs TRBV19 and TRBJ1-2; D is unclear. Germline CDR1 LNHDA, CDR2 SQIVND (reference sequence). V dropped 6 bases and J dropped 0 bases, with 23 bases sitting between them. The CDR3 has 18 residues. The CDR3: CASSSEPGPTEANYGYTF. CDR3 bases: TGTGCCAGTAGCTCGGAGCCAGGCCCTACCGAAGCTAACTATGGCTACACCTTC. Drawing the rest from reference TRBV19 and TRBJ1-2, the complete variable domain is DGGITQSPKYLFRKEGQNVTLSCEQNLNHDAMYWYRQDPGQGLRLIYYSQIVNDFQKGDIAEGYSVSREKKESFPLTVTSAQKNPTAFYLCASSSEPGPTEANYGYTFGSGTRLTVV.

The rearrangement uses TRBV2 and TRBJ2-7, with D unclear. CDR1 and CDR2 (germline): SNHLY, FYNNEI. V shed 6 bases and J shed 6 bases, with 12 bases lying between them. The CDR3 is 12 amino acids. This chain's CDR3 is CASSPSMGEQYF. The CDR3 nucleotides are TGTGCCAGCAGCCCCTCGATGGGCGAGCAGTACTTC.

The chain carries TRBV18 and TRBJ2-7; 8 bases match TRBD2. The CDR3 contains 14 residues. Trimming at V came to 6 bases and at J to 1 base, leaving 5 bases not matched to a gene. Germline assignment: CDR1 KGHSH and CDR2 LQKENI. CDR3 protein: CASSTSGGSYEQYF. CDR3 in DNA: TGTGCCAGCTCTACTAGCGGTGGGTCCTACGAGCAGTACTTC.

By sample fraction, this clonotype is large. The rearrangement joins TRBV7-9 to TRBJ2-1, with 8 bases lining up with TRBD1. The CDR3 covers 15 residues. The germline V gene encodes CDR1 SEHNR and CDR2 FQNEAQ (reference sequence). V trimming: 7 bases; J trimming: 7 bases; junction bases outside the gene matches: 12. As DNA, the CDR3 is TGTGCCAGCACCTCCCCGGGACAGGTGTTGAATGAGCAGTTCTTC. Its protein product is CASTSPGQVLNEQFF.

This clonotype is medium-sized (0.01 to 0.1%). The CDR3 is CASSQRFSGAGELFF. Written as DNA, the CDR3 is TGTGCCAGCAGCCAACGCTTTTCAGGGGCCGGGGAGCTGTTTTTT. The chain has TRBV14 and TRBJ2-2; D might be TRBD1 (6 bases). The CDR3 loop spans 15 amino acids. V gave up 2 bases and J gave up 6 bases, with 13 bases separating them. CDR1 is SGHDN and CDR2 is FVKESK in the germline V gene. The full variable domain, with the rest looked up from reference TRBV14 and TRBJ2-2, is EAGVTQFPSHSVIEKGQTVTLRCDPISGHDNLYWYRRVMGKEIKFLLHFVKESKQDESGMPNNRFLAERTGGTYSTLKVQPAELEDSGVYFCASSQRFSGAGELFFGEGSRLTVL.

Remarks on this clonotype: The CDR3 does not close with the conserved phenylalanine or tryptophan, likely indicating a read error. This chain connects TRBV12-3 or TRBV12-4 to TRBJ2-1; perhaps TRBD1 as D (6 bases). This CDR3 is built from 13 residues. V lost 3 bases to trimming and J lost 5 bases, with 8 bases between them. CDR3 DNA sequence: TGTGCCAGCAGTTTGGCAGGGGACAATGAGCAGTTCCTC. Its protein is CASSLAGDNEQFL.

The chain uses TRBV9 and TRBJ1-1; D ambiguous. The CDR3 spans 17 residues. From germline, CDR1 is SGDLS and CDR2 YYNGEE. The V end lost 2 bases, the J end lost 5 bases, and 22 bases lay between the germline ends. Written as DNA, the CDR3 is TGTGCCAGCAGCGTCTCCCCTAGGGCGCCTTCGGAAACTGAAGCTTTCTTT. Translated: CASSVSPRAPSETEAFF.

This clonotype is deemed large. The V gene is TRBV7-9, the J gene TRBJ2-1; 7 positions agree with TRBD2. With V trimmed by 8 bases and J by 5 bases, 27 bases remained unmatched. The CDR3 length is 20 residues. Germline V gene sequence: CDR1 SEHNR, CDR2 FQNEAQ (reference sequence). Here the CDR3 reads CASGQLGGLVRNTSNNEQFF. The CDR3 DNA is TGTGCCAGCGGACAATTGGGCGGACTAGTCCGCAATACATCCAACAATGAGCAGTTCTTC.

The table lists this clonotype with a count of one. This chain connects TRBV5-4 to TRBJ2-1; no definite D call. This CDR3 comprises 16 residues. Trimming pared 0 bases from V and 1 base from J, leaving 11 bases between. In germline, CDR1 is SGHNT, CDR2 YYREEE (reference sequence). CDR3 sequence: CASSLGVSGSYNEQFF. CDR3 nucleotides: TGTGCCAGCAGCTTGGGTGTGTCTGGGTCCTACAATGAGCAGTTCTTC.

This clonotype is classed as large. The chain has TRBV23-1 and TRBJ2-7; 9 bases line up with TRBD1. TRBV23-1 belongs to the ORF category, with a function that is uncertain. Trimming at V came to 2 bases and at J to 5 bases, leaving 13 bases not matched to a gene. This CDR3 region has 17 residues. The CDR3 bases are TGCGCCAGCAGTCAAGCTACCGCCGGGGACAGGGCCCACGAGCAGTACTTC. It specifies CASSQATAGDRAHEQYF.

Only one count was recorded for this clonotype. This chain uses TRBV2 with TRBJ2-5; 10 nucleotides line up with TRBD1. The V and J ends lost 6 bases and 0 bases, in that order; junction bases with no gene match: 10. The CDR3 extends over 17 amino acids. The germline V gene encodes CDR1 SNHLY and CDR2 FYNNEI. The CDR3 sequence: CASSGTGEHVYQETQYF. As DNA, the CDR3 is TGTGCCAGCAGCGGGACAGGGGAGCATGTGTACCAAGAGACCCAGTACTTC.

This chain joins TRBV10-2 and TRBJ2-1; 9 bases fit TRBD1. The germline V gene has CDR1 WSHSY and CDR2 SAAADI. Trimming removed 7 bases from V and 2 bases from J; junction bases left unmatched: 3. This CDR3 spans 14 amino acids. CDR3 bases: TGCGCCAGCAACCGGGACAGGGCCTACAATGAGCAGTTCTTC. Protein: CASNRDRAYNEQFF.

This clonotype is large (0.1 to 1%) within its sample. The chain has TRBV19 and TRBJ2-1, with D maybe TRBD1 (6 bases). Looked up from germline, CDR1 is LNHDA and CDR2 is SQIVND (reference sequence). CDR3 length: 13 amino acids. Trimming took off 4 bases at V and 14 bases at J, with 18 bases between the two ends. The CDR3 DNA follows: TGTGCCAGTAGTACCCACCCCGGACAGCATGAGTTCTTC. Translating gives CASSTHPGQHEFF.

This clonotype is large. This chain connects TRBV28 to TRBJ2-2, with 10 bases that match TRBD2. The CDR3 spans 20 residues. Germline-derived CDR1 and CDR2 are MDHEN and SYDVKM. V trimming: 6 bases; J trimming: 3 bases; junction bases outside the gene matches: 19. The DNA for the CDR3 is TGTGCCAGCAGCACGGCGGGTTGGCTAGCGGGGGTCTCGTACACCGGGGAGCTGTTTTTT. It encodes CASSTAGWLAGVSYTGELFF.

This clonotype qualifies as large. The rearrangement joins TRBV28 to TRBJ1-1; 9 nucleotides align to TRBD1. Per the germline V gene, CDR1 is MDHEN and CDR2 is SYDVKM. With 6 bases clipped from V and 4 bases from J, the junction kept 0 bases outside the gene matches. The CDR3 spans 12 residues. CDR3 DNA: TGTGCCAGCAGGACAGGGGGCACTGAAGCTTTCTTT. Its protein product is CASRTGGTEAFF. The variable domain in full, with the rest retrieved from reference TRBV28 and TRBJ1-1, is DVKVTQSSRYLVKRTGEKVFLECVQDMDHENMFWYRQDPGLGLRLIYFSYDVKMKEKGDIPEGYSVSREKKERFSLILESASTNQTSMYLCASRTGGTEAFFGQGTRLTVV.

This sequence joins TRBV18 and TRBJ1-2; unclear D gene. CDR1 KGHSH and CDR2 LQKENI come from the germline V gene. The ends were cut back, 3 bases at V and 2 bases at J, with 4 bases in the middle. The CDR3 has 12 amino acids. In DNA form, the CDR3 reads TGTGCCAGCTCACCTGGGAACTATGGCTACACCTTC. It translates to CASSPGNYGYTF.

Judged by abundance, this clonotype is large (0.1 to 1%). The chain carries TRBV13 and TRBJ2-7; D might be TRBD2 (6 bases). The V gene's germline CDR1 is PRHDT and CDR2 FYEKMQ (reference sequence). With 5 bases removed from V and 2 bases from J, the gap between germline ends came to 13 bases. The CDR3 loop spans 14 amino acids. In DNA, the CDR3 is TGTGCCAGCAGCCTTTCTGGAGGGGCCTACGAGCAGTACTTC. As protein: CASSLSGGAYEQYF.

This clonotype is categorized as medium-sized. This sequence joins TRBV5-4 and TRBJ2-3; 14 bases are shared with TRBD2. Trimming cost V 5 bases and J 3 bases; bases outside gene matches: 8. Germline CDR1 and CDR2: SGHNT and YYREEE (reference sequence). The CDR3 totals 17 residues. Here the CDR3 reads CASRGPGTSGGTDTQYF. The CDR3 nucleotides are TGTGCCAGCAGGGGCCCCGGGACTAGCGGGGGAACAGATACGCAGTATTTT.

CDR3 nucleotide sequence: TGTGCCAGCAGCTTAAGTCAGCCGGGAGGGAACACCGGGGAGCTGTTTTTT. It encodes CASSLSQPGGNTGELFF. The V gene is TRBV7-3, the J gene TRBJ2-2, with 7 nucleotides matching TRBD2. The CDR3 has 17 residues. J gave up 1 base and V 1 base, and 6 bases lay outside the gene matches. The germline gives CDR1 SGHTA, CDR2 FQGTGA.

The CDR3 protein is CASSFSWDNTDTQYF. CDR3 nucleotides: TGTGCCAGCAGCTTTTCGTGGGACAACACAGATACGCAGTATTTT. The chain joins TRBV5-5 to TRBJ2-3, with TRBD1 as a possible D gene (6 bases). The CDR3 is 15 residues long. CDR1 SGHKS and CDR2 YYEKEE come from the germline V gene (reference sequence). V lost 2 bases, J lost 2 bases, and 12 bases lay in between.